Sequencing of this TCR beta chain was carried out in a study of CD4 T cells in relation to SARS-CoV-2 and coronaviruses. With V trimmed by 3 bases and J by 0 bases, 6 bases remained unmatched. This CDR3 region has 17 residues. Germline-derived CDR1 and CDR2 are MNHEY and SVGEGT. Unexposed donor CD4+ T cells date from about 2011-2019, before the COVID-19 pandemic. After 10 to 11 days of culture, CD4+ T cells were isolated. Unexposed-donor CD4+ T cells were probed with SARS-CoV-2 S/N and four cold-coronavirus spikes, cells permitting. PBMCs were plated at two million per well in IL-2-containing medium. On this clone: Its target is not known.

The method was immunoSEQ multiplex PCR; TCRdb's version includes in-frame clones alone and lacks a portion of them. The data show around 20,000 clones, about three fifths seen once. The sample consisted of CD4+ T cells from PBMCs, cultured in vitro. The chain links TRBV6-2 or TRBV6-3 to TRBJ2-1, with TRBD1 matching over 9 bases. This clonotype was obtained from a human donor in good health. CDR3 DNA: TGTGCCAGCAGTTATTTTAACAGGGGGCTCTCCTACAATGAGCAGTTCTTC. Translation gives CASSYFNRGLSYNEQFF.